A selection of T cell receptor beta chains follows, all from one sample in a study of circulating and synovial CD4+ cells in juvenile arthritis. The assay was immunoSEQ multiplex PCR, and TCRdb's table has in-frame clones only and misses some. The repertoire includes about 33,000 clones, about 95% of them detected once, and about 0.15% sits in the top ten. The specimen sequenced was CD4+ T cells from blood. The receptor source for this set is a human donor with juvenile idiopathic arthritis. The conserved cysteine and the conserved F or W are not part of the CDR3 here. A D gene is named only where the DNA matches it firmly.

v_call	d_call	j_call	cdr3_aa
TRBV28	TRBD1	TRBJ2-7	ASKVTGPYEQY
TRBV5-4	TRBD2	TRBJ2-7	ASSTGGGGVAYEQY
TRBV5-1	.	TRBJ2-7	ASSFVSGSYEQY
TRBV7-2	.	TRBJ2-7	ASSLDRHSYEQY
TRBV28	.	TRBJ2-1	ASSFLPSGNEQF
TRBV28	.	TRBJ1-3	ASSLTRGGNTIY
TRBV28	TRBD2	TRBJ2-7	ASSLSLALTYEQY
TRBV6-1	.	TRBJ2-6	ASIPTPPNVLT
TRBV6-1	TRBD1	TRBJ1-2	ASSEAWTGRVYGYT
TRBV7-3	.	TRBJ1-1	ASSFSEGTEAF
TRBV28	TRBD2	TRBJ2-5	ASSTGTSGSWETQY
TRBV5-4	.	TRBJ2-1	ASLPAGRNWPNEQF
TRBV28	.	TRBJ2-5	ASRKGGAARQETQY
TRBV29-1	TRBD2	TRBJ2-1	SVDQRGTEQF
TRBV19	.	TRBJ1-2	ASSFRDYGYT
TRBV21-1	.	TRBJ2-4	ASRLSGGSKNIQY
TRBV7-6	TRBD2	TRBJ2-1	ASSLKLAGLNEQF
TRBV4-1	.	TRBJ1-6	ASSVGTGRSPLH
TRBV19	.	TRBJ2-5	ASSPLVMETQY
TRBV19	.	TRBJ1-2	ASSSSGYGYT
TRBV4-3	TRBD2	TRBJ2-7	ASSQDGPSSGSYEQY
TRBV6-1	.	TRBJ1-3	ASTPDSGNTIY
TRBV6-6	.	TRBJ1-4	AIGGTTNEKLF
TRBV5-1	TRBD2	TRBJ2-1	ASSLSGGPYNEQF
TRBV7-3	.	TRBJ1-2	ASSSLGVETGYT
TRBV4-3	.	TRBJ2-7	ASSLELGLIYEQY
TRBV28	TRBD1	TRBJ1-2	ASRWGTGDGGYT
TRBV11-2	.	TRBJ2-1	ASSLVYGTSYNEQF
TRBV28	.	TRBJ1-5	ASSSADYSNQPQH
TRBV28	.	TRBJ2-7	ASSFLQGGYYEQY
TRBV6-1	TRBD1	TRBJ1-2	ASSGWDRGLGYT
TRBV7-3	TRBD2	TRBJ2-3	ASSLIGTRLAGDLYTDTQY
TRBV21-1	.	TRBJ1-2	ASRAPQGQRLYYGYT
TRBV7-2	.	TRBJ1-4	ASSFNTGSMYEKLF
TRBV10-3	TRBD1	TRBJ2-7	AISEYRGREQY
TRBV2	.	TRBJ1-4	ASSEAAGPTTNEKLF
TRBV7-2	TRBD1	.	ASTPGQGYEQY
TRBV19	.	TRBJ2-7	ASSMGGGRALGSYEQY